A selection of T cell receptor beta chains follows, all from one sample in a study of T cells in Graves' hyperthyroidism and ophthalmopathy. TCRdb itself ran the multiplex PCR reads through MiXCR, one entry per CDR3 protein. The sample includes about 570,000 distinct CDR3 sequences, around 46% of them seen just once. The sequenced sample was peripheral blood or thyroid tissue (not recorded which). These TCRs come from an adult woman with Graves' disease, either hyperthyroidism or ophthalmopathy (not recorded which). CDR3s include the opening cysteine and the closing phenylalanine or tryptophan. Each record gives: CDR3 DNA, CDR3 protein, D gene, CDR3 length, V gene, clone size, J gene. A D gene is named only where the DNA matches it firmly. For some rows the clone size is stated as once, few or many, or as a class when expanded; others skip it.

DNA: TGTGCCAGCAGCTTAGCCACTCAGGAGCAGTACTTC; CDR3: CASSLATQEQYF; D: NA; length: 12; V: TRBV7-2; size: few; J: TRBJ2-7
DNA: TGTGCCAGCAGTGAATGGTTGGGAGAGACCCAGTACTTC; CDR3: CASSEWLGETQYF; D: NA; length: 13; V: TRBV2; size: NA; J: TRBJ2-5
DNA: TGTGCCAGCATCGAGGGAGTCACCGGGGAGCTGTTTTTT; CDR3: CASIEGVTGELFF; D: NA; length: 13; V: TRBV2; size: NA; J: TRBJ2-2
DNA: TGTGCCAGTAGTATAGGGCCTGGCGGGAGGGTGTTCTTC; CDR3: CASSIGPGGRVFF; D: TRBD2; length: 13; V: TRBV19; size: NA; J: TRBJ2-1
DNA: TGTGCCAGCAGCCCGGGGGGGCACAATCAGCCCCAGCATTTT; CDR3: CASSPGGHNQPQHF; D: NA; length: 14; V: TRBV5-4; size: NA; J: TRBJ1-5
DNA: TGTGCCAGCAGCTTCCAGACAGATACGCAGTATTTT; CDR3: CASSFQTDTQYF; D: NA; length: 12; V: TRBV7-2; size: NA; J: TRBJ2-3
DNA: TGTGCCACCAGCACGACTATCGGGGCGGACACTGAAGCTTTCTTT; CDR3: CATSTTIGADTEAFF; D: NA; length: 15; V: TRBV15; size: NA; J: TRBJ1-1
DNA: TGTGCCACCGAGAGGGGCACTCAAGAGACCCAGTACTTC; CDR3: CATERGTQETQYF; D: NA; length: 13; V: TRBV10-3; size: many; J: TRBJ2-5
DNA: TGTGCCACCAGCAGAGGGGGTGGGGATCTGACCGTGGCTTTCTTT; CDR3: CATSRGGGDLTVAFF; D: NA; length: 15; V: TRBV15; size: many; J: TRBJ1-1
DNA: TGCAGTGCTAAGGGACAGGGGGCCCAGCCCCAGCATTTT; CDR3: CSAKGQGAQPQHF; D: TRBD1; length: 13; V: TRBV20-1; size: NA; J: TRBJ1-5
DNA: TGTGCCAGCAGCTTAGTACCCTTGAGGGGCTACACCTTC; CDR3: CASSLVPLRGYTF; D: NA; length: 13; V: TRBV7-9; size: NA; J: TRBJ1-2
DNA: TGTGCCAGCTCACCACGGGGTAGGAACACTGAAGCTTTCTTT; CDR3: CASSPRGRNTEAFF; D: NA; length: 14; V: TRBV18; size: NA; J: TRBJ1-1
DNA: TGCAGTGCTAGCGGGGGAAGCACAGGTACGCAGTATTTT; CDR3: CSASGGSTGTQYF; D: NA; length: 13; V: TRBV20-1; size: NA; J: TRBJ2-3
DNA: TGTGCCAGCGGACTAGTGGCCGGCACCGGGGAGCTGTTTTTT; CDR3: CASGLVAGTGELFF; D: TRBD2; length: 14; V: TRBV27; size: few; J: TRBJ2-2
DNA: TGCAGTGCTCTCAGGCTTTCAGAGACCCAGTACTTC; CDR3: CSALRLSETQYF; D: NA; length: 12; V: TRBV20-1; size: NA; J: TRBJ2-5
DNA: TGCAGTGCTAGAGGTAAAACAGCCTCTAACGGCTACACCTTC; CDR3: CSARGKTASNGYTF; D: NA; length: 14; V: TRBV20-1; size: NA; J: TRBJ1-2
DNA: TGTGCCAGCAGATTTATATGGGGAAGGACTGAAGCTTTCTTT; CDR3: CASRFIWGRTEAFF; D: NA; length: 14; V: TRBV2; size: NA; J: TRBJ1-1
DNA: TGTGCCAGCAGCTTAATAGGGGACTATGGCTACACCTTC; CDR3: CASSLIGDYGYTF; D: NA; length: 13; V: TRBV7-3; size: many; J: TRBJ1-2
DNA: TGTGCCAGCAGCTGGGATTCGTCCCGGGAGAGGAACACTGAAGCTTTCTTT; CDR3: CASSWDSSRERNTEAFF; D: NA; length: 17; V: TRBV7-2; size: NA; J: TRBJ1-1
DNA: TGTGCCAGCAGTTACTCGGTCAGGTTACAGGGGAACGAGCAGTACTTC; CDR3: CASSYSVRLQGNEQYF; D: TRBD1; length: 16; V: TRBV6-5; size: many; J: TRBJ2-7
DNA: TGTGCCCACGGGGCTACCTACTCCTACGAGCAGTACTTC; CDR3: CAHGATYSYEQYF; D: NA; length: 13; V: TRBV28; size: NA; J: TRBJ2-7
DNA: TGTGCCAGCAGACTGTCCGGGACTGCTGAAAAACTGTTTTTT; CDR3: CASRLSGTAEKLFF; D: NA; length: 14; V: TRBV14; size: many; J: TRBJ1-4
DNA: TGTGCCAGCAGACCCCGGACAGGGAACACCGGGGAGCTGTTTTTT; CDR3: CASRPRTGNTGELFF; D: TRBD1; length: 15; V: TRBV5-4; size: many; J: TRBJ2-2
DNA: TGTGCCAGCACTGGGGGAGGCGAGCAGTACTTC; CDR3: CASTGGGEQYF; D: NA; length: 11; V: TRBV6-6; size: many; J: TRBJ2-7
DNA: TGTGCCAGCAGTTTCCGGGGACAGGGCAGCAATCAGCCCCAGCATTTT; CDR3: CASSFRGQGSNQPQHF; D: TRBD1; length: 16; V: TRBV28; size: many; J: TRBJ1-5
DNA: TGTGCCAGCAGCCAGCTCGACACAACTAACTATGGCTACACCTTC; CDR3: CASSQLDTTNYGYTF; D: NA; length: 15; V: TRBV3-1; size: few; J: TRBJ1-2
DNA: TGCAGCGTTGTGGGCCCCTACGAGCAGTACTTC; CDR3: CSVVGPYEQYF; D: NA; length: 11; V: TRBV29-1; size: few; J: TRBJ2-7
DNA: TGTGCCACCAGTGATCGGGACAGGCAGAGCGATCAGCCCCAGCATTTT; CDR3: CATSDRDRQSDQPQHF; D: TRBD1; length: 16; V: TRBV24-1; size: NA; J: TRBJ1-5
DNA: TGTGCCAGCAGCTTCCGGGACACCCTTTCCGGGGAGCTGTTTTTT; CDR3: CASSFRDTLSGELFF; D: NA; length: 15; V: TRBV7-2; size: NA; J: TRBJ2-2
DNA: TGTGCCAGCAGTTGGGATAACGCTGAACAAGAGACCCAGTACTTC; CDR3: CASSWDNAEQETQYF; D: NA; length: 15; V: TRBV7-8; size: few; J: TRBJ2-5
DNA: TGCGCCAGCAGCACCCAGACAGGCTACGAGCAGTACTTC; CDR3: CASSTQTGYEQYF; D: NA; length: 13; V: TRBV5-1; size: many; J: TRBJ2-7
DNA: TGTGCCAGCAGTGAAGCGGGTGCGGGGCCAGAGACCCAGTACTTC; CDR3: CASSEAGAGPETQYF; D: NA; length: 15; V: TRBV2; size: NA; J: TRBJ2-5
DNA: TGTGCCAGCAGCCAAGATACTTTGATCGGGACAGGGATTGAAAAACTGTTTTTT; CDR3: CASSQDTLIGTGIEKLFF; D: TRBD1; length: 18; V: TRBV4-2; size: few; J: TRBJ1-4
DNA: TGCAGCGTGGGGACAGGGGGCGCATCTGATTCACCCCTCCACTTT; CDR3: CSVGTGGASDSPLHF; D: TRBD1; length: 15; V: TRBV29-1; size: NA; J: TRBJ1-6
DNA: TGCAGTGCTCACCATATGACTAGCGGGAGAGAGACCCAGTACTTC; CDR3: CSAHHMTSGRETQYF; D: TRBD2; length: 15; V: TRBV20-1; size: many; J: TRBJ2-5
DNA: TGCGCCAGCCGCCAAGGGAAAGAGACCCAGTACTTC; CDR3: CASRQGKETQYF; D: NA; length: 12; V: TRBV5-1; size: many; J: TRBJ2-5
DNA: TGCGCCAGCAGCTCAGGGGGGGACTATGGCTACACCGGGGAGCTGTTTTTT; CDR3: CASSSGGDYGYTGELFF; D: NA; length: 17; V: TRBV5-1; size: NA; J: TRBJ2-2
DNA: TGTGCCAGCTCGTCAGGCCTAGCCGAAAAACTGTTTTTT; CDR3: CASSSGLAEKLFF; D: NA; length: 13; V: TRBV18; size: few; J: TRBJ1-4
DNA: TGTGCCAGCAGTTGGCCGGGACAGGGGGATCAGCCCCAGCATTTT; CDR3: CASSWPGQGDQPQHF; D: TRBD1; length: 15; V: TRBV7-4; size: few; J: TRBJ1-5
DNA: TGTGCCAGCAGCTTTTTTAGGGTAGGGTCCTACGAGCAGTACTTC; CDR3: CASSFFRVGSYEQYF; D: NA; length: 15; V: TRBV7-8; size: NA; J: TRBJ2-7
DNA: TGCGCCAGCAGCTTGGGGGGTGACCGCGGTCAGCCCCAGCATTTT; CDR3: CASSLGGDRGQPQHF; D: NA; length: 15; V: TRBV5-1; size: NA; J: TRBJ1-5
DNA: TGTGCCAGCAGCTTTGGACTAGCGGGCTCCTACGAGCAGTACTTC; CDR3: CASSFGLAGSYEQYF; D: TRBD2; length: 15; V: TRBV7-2; size: many; J: TRBJ2-7
DNA: TGCGCCAGCAGCCCCAGGGGAGCGGGAGGAGAGACCCAGTACTTC; CDR3: CASSPRGAGGETQYF; D: TRBD2; length: 15; V: TRBV5-1; size: many; J: TRBJ2-5
DNA: TGTGCCAGCAGCGAACAGGGCAGCACTGAAGCTTTC; CDR3: CASSEQGSTEAF; D: NA; length: 12; V: TRBV7-3; size: NA; J: TRBJ2-6
DNA: TGTGCCATCCGACAGCAAGAGACCCAGCATTTT; CDR3: CAIRQQETQHF; D: NA; length: 11; V: TRBV10-3; size: NA; J: TRBJ1-5
DNA: TGCGCCAGCAGCTTGGATTCTGCCCCCGGGGAGCTGTTTTTT; CDR3: CASSLDSAPGELFF; D: NA; length: 14; V: TRBV5-1; size: many; J: TRBJ2-2
DNA: TGTGCCAGCCGGGACAGCGCGACACCCGAGCAGTACTTC; CDR3: CASRDSATPEQYF; D: TRBD1; length: 13; V: TRBV25-1; size: once; J: TRBJ2-7
DNA: TGCAGTGCTAGACCCTACTCAGAGATGTACCAAGAGACCCAGTACTTC; CDR3: CSARPYSEMYQETQYF; D: NA; length: 16; V: TRBV20-1; size: once; J: TRBJ2-5
DNA: TGCAGCGCCAGCAGAGAGGGAACCGGGGAGCTGTTTTTT; CDR3: CSASREGTGELFF; D: NA; length: 13; V: TRBV29-1; size: once; J: TRBJ2-2
DNA: TGTGCCAGTAGTAAGGGACAAAATCAGCCCCAGCATTTT; CDR3: CASSKGQNQPQHF; D: NA; length: 13; V: TRBV19; size: many; J: TRBJ1-5
DNA: TGTGCCAGCAGCTCCAGGGGGCCTAATGAAAAACTGTTTTTT; CDR3: CASSSRGPNEKLFF; D: TRBD1; length: 14; V: TRBV11-2; size: many; J: TRBJ1-4
DNA: TGCAGTGCTAGTGGCCTCCTCGGGGGTTGGGACACTGAAGCTTTCTTT; CDR3: CSASGLLGGWDTEAFF; D: NA; length: 16; V: TRBV20-1; size: NA; J: TRBJ1-1
DNA: TGTGCCAGCAGCGACCCGGTTCGGCAGGGCCACTATGGCTACACCTTC; CDR3: CASSDPVRQGHYGYTF; D: NA; length: 16; V: TRBV7-9; size: NA; J: TRBJ1-2